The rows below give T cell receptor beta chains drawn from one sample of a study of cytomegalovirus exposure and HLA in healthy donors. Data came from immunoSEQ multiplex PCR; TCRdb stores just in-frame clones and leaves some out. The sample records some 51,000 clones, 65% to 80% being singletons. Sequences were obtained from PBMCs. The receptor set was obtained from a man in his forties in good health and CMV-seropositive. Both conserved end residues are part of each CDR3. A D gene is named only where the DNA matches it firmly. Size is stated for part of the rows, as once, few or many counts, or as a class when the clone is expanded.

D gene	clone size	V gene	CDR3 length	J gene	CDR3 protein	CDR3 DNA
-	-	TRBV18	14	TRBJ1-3	CASSPSGYGNTIYF	TGTGCCAGCTCGCCGTCAGGGTACGGAAACACCATATATTTT
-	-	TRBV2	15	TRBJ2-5	CASSPTLTVQETQYF	TGTGCCAGCAGCCCAACCCTGACAGTTCAAGAGACCCAGTACTTC
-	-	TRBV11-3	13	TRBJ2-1	CASTLSRGPEQFF	TGTGCCAGCACCTTGTCTCGGGGTCCTGAGCAGTTCTTC
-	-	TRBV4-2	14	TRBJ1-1	CASSHGGENTEAFF	TGTGCCAGCAGCCACGGGGGAGAGAACACTGAAGCTTTCTTT
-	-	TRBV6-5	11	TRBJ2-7	CASTGGYEQYF	TGTGCCAGCACCGGAGGGTACGAGCAGTACTTC
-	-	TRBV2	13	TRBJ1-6	CASSEVANSPLHF	TGTGCCAGCAGCGAGGTGGCTAATTCACCCCTCCACTTT
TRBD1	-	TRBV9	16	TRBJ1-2	CASSGGQGLSRGGYTF	TGTGCCAGCAGCGGGGGACAGGGGTTATCCCGGGGCGGCTACACCTTC
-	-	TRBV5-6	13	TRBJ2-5	CASSLMDRETQYF	TGTGCCAGCAGCTTGATGGACAGAGAGACCCAGTACTTC
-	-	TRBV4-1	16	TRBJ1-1	CASSQVPRVVNTEAFF	TGCGCCAGCAGCCAAGTTCCCAGGGTGGTGAACACTGAAGCTTTCTTT
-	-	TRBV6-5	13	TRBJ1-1	CASSYSGGNEAFF	TGTGCCAGCAGTTACTCCGGGGGTAATGAAGCTTTCTTT
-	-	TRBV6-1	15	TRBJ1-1	CASSSLQAGPTEAFF	TGTGCCAGCAGTTCCCTACAAGCAGGGCCCACTGAAGCTTTCTTT
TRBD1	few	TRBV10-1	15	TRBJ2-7	CASSDPGQGADEQYF	TGCGCCAGCAGTGACCCCGGGCAGGGGGCCGACGAGCAGTACTTC
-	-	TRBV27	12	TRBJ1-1	CASSSMNTEAFF	TGTGCCAGCAGTTCTATGAACACTGAAGCTTTCTTT
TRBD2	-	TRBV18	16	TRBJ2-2	CASSRTSGRNTGELFF	TGTGCCAGCTCACGGACTAGCGGGAGAAACACCGGGGAGCTGTTTTTT
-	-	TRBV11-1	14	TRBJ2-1	CASSSGGPYNEQFF	TGTGCCAGCAGCTCGGGGGGCCCTTACAATGAGCAGTTCTTC
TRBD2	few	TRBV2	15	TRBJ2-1	CASRSSGGSYNEQFF	TGTGCCAGCAGATCCTCGGGGGGAAGCTACAATGAGCAGTTCTTC
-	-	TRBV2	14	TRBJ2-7	CASLTQTSGYEQYF	TGTGCCAGCTTAACCCAGACTAGTGGCTACGAGCAGTACTTC
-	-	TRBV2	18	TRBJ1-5	CASSAQGWLIGGNQPQHF	TGTGCCAGCAGTGCACAGGGTTGGCTTATAGGTGGCAATCAGCCCCAGCATTTT
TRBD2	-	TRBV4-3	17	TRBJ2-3	CASSQLLLGGGADTQYF	TGCGCCAGCAGCCAACTCCTACTAGGCGGGGGGGCAGATACGCAGTATTTT
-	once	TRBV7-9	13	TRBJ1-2	CASSFEGSYGYTF	TGTGCCAGCAGTTTTGAGGGCAGCTATGGCTACACCTTC
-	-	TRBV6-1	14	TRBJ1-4	CASSVLRTNEKLFF	TGTGCCAGCAGTGTACTAAGAACTAATGAAAAACTGTTTTTT
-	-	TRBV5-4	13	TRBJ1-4	CASRLEMPEKLFF	TGTGCCAGCAGACTAGAGATGCCGGAAAAACTGTTTTTT
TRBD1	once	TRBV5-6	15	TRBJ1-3	CASSLNYRGANTIYF	TGTGCCAGCAGCTTGAATTACAGGGGAGCAAACACCATATATTTT
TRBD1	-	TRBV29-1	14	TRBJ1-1	CSSTTGDFGTEAFF	TGCAGCTCCACTACAGGGGATTTTGGCACTGAAGCTTTCTTT
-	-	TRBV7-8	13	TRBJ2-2	CASIPKNTGELFF	TGTGCCAGCATTCCTAAGAACACCGGGGAGCTGTTTTTT
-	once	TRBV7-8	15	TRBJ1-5	CASSLAHSSNQPQHF	TGTGCCAGCAGCTTAGCGCACAGTAGCAATCAGCCCCAGCATTTT
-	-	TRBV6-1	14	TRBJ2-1	CASSPHGGQNEQFF	TGTGCCAGCAGTCCCCACGGAGGGCAGAATGAGCAGTTCTTC
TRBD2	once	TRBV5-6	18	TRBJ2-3	CASSSYSGGAVGTDTQYF	TGTGCCAGCAGCTCATATAGCGGGGGGGCAGTTGGCACAGATACGCAGTATTTT
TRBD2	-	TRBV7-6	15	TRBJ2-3	CASSFGGGVPDTQYF	TGTGCCAGCAGCTTTGGTGGGGGGGTACCAGATACGCAGTATTTT
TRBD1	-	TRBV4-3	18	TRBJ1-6	CASSQDKGARVPDSPLHF	TGCGCCAGCAGCCAAGATAAGGGGGCAAGGGTTCCTGATTCACCCCTCCACTTT
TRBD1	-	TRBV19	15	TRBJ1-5	CASSDRGSRNQPQHF	TGTGCCAGTAGTGACAGGGGGAGTCGAAATCAGCCCCAGCATTTT
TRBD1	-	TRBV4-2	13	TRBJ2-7	CASSPGQDYEQYF	TGTGCCAGCAGCCCGGGACAGGATTACGAGCAGTACTTC
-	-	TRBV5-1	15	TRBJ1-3	CASSLGQLSGNTIYF	TGCGCCAGCAGCTTGGGACAGCTCTCTGGAAACACCATATATTTT
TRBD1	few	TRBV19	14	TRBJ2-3	CASTPGTATDTQYF	TGTGCCAGTACCCCGGGGACAGCCACAGATACGCAGTATTTT
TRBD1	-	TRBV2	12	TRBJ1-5	CASKGQGESQHF	TGTGCCAGCAAGGGGCAGGGGGAGTCCCAGCATTTT
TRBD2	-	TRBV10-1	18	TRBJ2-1	CASSEDTPAGGPENEQFF	TGCGCCAGCAGTGAGGATACCCCAGCGGGGGGGCCGGAGAATGAGCAGTTCTTC
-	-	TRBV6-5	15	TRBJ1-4	CASSYDGADDEKLFF	TGTGCCAGCAGTTACGATGGGGCGGACGATGAAAAACTGTTTTTT
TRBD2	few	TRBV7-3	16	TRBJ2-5	CASSPSWTTGGETQYF	TGTGCCAGCAGCCCCAGTTGGACTACGGGAGGGGAGACCCAGTACTTC
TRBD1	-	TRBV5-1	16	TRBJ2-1	CASSFGTGGLRNEQFF	TGCGCCAGCAGCTTCGGGACAGGGGGCTTAAGGAATGAGCAGTTCTTC
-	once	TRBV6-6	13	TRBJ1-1	CASSLPLYTEAFF	TGTGCCAGCAGCCTTCCCCTGTACACTGAAGCTTTCTTT
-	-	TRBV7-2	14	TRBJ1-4	CASSFRGASEKLFF	TGTGCCAGCAGCTTTCGGGGGGCTAGTGAAAAACTGTTTTTT
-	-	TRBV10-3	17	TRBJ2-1	CAISESIFGGTRNEQFF	TGTGCCATCAGTGAGTCCATCTTCGGGGGAACCCGCAATGAGCAGTTCTTC